Listed below are T cell receptor beta chains from one sample, sequenced in a study of cytomegalovirus exposure and HLA in healthy donors. Some clones are missing from TCRdb's copy, which holds only in-frame ones; the method was immunoSEQ multiplex PCR. The data contain about 360,000 clones, about nine tenths of them singletons. The sequenced material came from PBMCs. Receptors originate from a woman aged 18-29 years in good health and CMV-seronegative. CDR3s include the opening cysteine and the closing phenylalanine or tryptophan. Fields, in order: J gene, D gene, clone size, V gene, CDR3 DNA, CDR3 protein. A D gene is named only where the DNA matches it firmly. Clone size is stated in some rows and not others, as once, few, many or a class when expanded.

J: TRBJ2-3; D: TRBD2; size: once; V: TRBV9; DNA: TGTGCCAGCAGCGTAATAGCGGGGGAAGGAGGTACGCAGTATTTT; CDR3: CASSVIAGEGGTQYF
J: TRBJ1-5; D: .; size: .; V: TRBV28; DNA: TGTGCCAGCAGTTATCAGGGACAGCCCCAGCATTTT; CDR3: CASSYQGQPQHF
J: TRBJ1-1; D: TRBD1; size: .; V: TRBV2; DNA: TGTGCCAGCAGCGACTACAAAGGGACAGGGACCAGAAGGAACACTGAAGCTTTCTTT; CDR3: CASSDYKGTGTRRNTEAFF
J: TRBJ2-1; D: .; size: once; V: TRBV2; DNA: TGTGCCAGCAGTGCTCTAGGGGGACATCCCTACAATGAGCAGTTCTTC; CDR3: CASSALGGHPYNEQFF
J: TRBJ2-5; D: .; size: .; V: TRBV11-2; DNA: TGTGCCAGCAGCCCTACAGGGTCCCCCCAAGAGACCCAGTACTTC; CDR3: CASSPTGSPQETQYF
J: TRBJ2-1; D: .; size: .; V: TRBV27; DNA: TGTGCCAGCTTTACCCGGGCCGGGATCTCCTACAATGAGCAGTTCTTC; CDR3: CASFTRAGISYNEQFF
J: TRBJ2-5; D: .; size: .; V: TRBV29-1; DNA: TGCAGCGTCACCCGCGCGACTCGACAAGAGACCCAGTACTTC; CDR3: CSVTRATRQETQYF
J: TRBJ2-7; D: .; size: .; V: TRBV28; DNA: TGTGCCAGCACCGTAGGACAGCCTGCCTACGAGCAGTACTTC; CDR3: CASTVGQPAYEQYF
J: TRBJ2-7; D: .; size: once; V: TRBV5-6; DNA: TGTGCCAGCAGCTTGGTCGCTAGCGTTGCCTACGAGCAGTACTTC; CDR3: CASSLVASVAYEQYF
J: TRBJ2-2; D: TRBD1; size: once; V: TRBV6-4; DNA: TGTGCCAGCTCGACAGGGTACACCGGGGAGCTGTTTTTT; CDR3: CASSTGYTGELFF
J: TRBJ2-7; D: TRBD2; size: .; V: TRBV6-6; DNA: TGTGCCAGCAGTTACGCCACTAGCGCTGTGGGGGAGCAGTACTTC; CDR3: CASSYATSAVGEQYF
J: TRBJ1-1; D: TRBD1; size: few; V: TRBV23-1; DNA: TGCGCCAGCAGTCAGTCGCCCCAGGGGGCACATCCACACACTGAAGCTTTCTTT; CDR3: CASSQSPQGAHPHTEAFF
J: TRBJ1-2; D: .; size: .; V: TRBV5-1; DNA: TGCGCCAGCAGCTTTGAGAATGCTAACTATGGCTACACCTTC; CDR3: CASSFENANYGYTF
J: TRBJ2-7; D: .; size: .; V: TRBV9; DNA: TGTGCCAGCAGCGTAGCGGGGTCTGGCTACGAGCAGTACTTC; CDR3: CASSVAGSGYEQYF
J: TRBJ2-3; D: TRBD1; size: .; V: TRBV7-6; DNA: TGTGCCAGCGGGGACAGGGATTACGACACAGATACGCAGTATTTT; CDR3: CASGDRDYDTDTQYF
J: TRBJ2-7; D: TRBD2; size: .; V: TRBV7-2; DNA: TGTGCCAGCAGCTTGGGACTAGCCAACACCTACGAGCAGTACTTC; CDR3: CASSLGLANTYEQYF
J: TRBJ2-5; D: .; size: once; V: TRBV27; DNA: TGTGCCAGCAGTTTTCTCGGGGGGCTGGAGACCCAGTACTTC; CDR3: CASSFLGGLETQYF
J: TRBJ1-1; D: .; size: .; V: TRBV5-1; DNA: TGCGCCAGCAGCTTCGATTACAGCTTATCGAACACTGAAGCTTTCTTT; CDR3: CASSFDYSLSNTEAFF
J: TRBJ2-7; D: .; size: .; V: TRBV7-9; DNA: TGTGCCAGCAGCTTAGGTCCGGGGGTCTTCTCCTACGAGCAGTACTTC; CDR3: CASSLGPGVFSYEQYF
J: TRBJ1-2; D: .; size: .; V: TRBV30; DNA: TGTGCCTGGATGGAGGGACGGGCTTCTGGCTACACCTTC; CDR3: CAWMEGRASGYTF
J: TRBJ2-1; D: .; size: .; V: TRBV5-1; DNA: TGCGCCAGCAGCATATATACATCCGCCTACAATGAGCAGTTCTTC; CDR3: CASSIYTSAYNEQFF
J: TRBJ2-1; D: TRBD2; size: .; V: TRBV29-1; DNA: TGCAGCGTTGACGTCGAGCGGGGGGGCGGCAATGAGCAGTTCTTC; CDR3: CSVDVERGGGNEQFF
J: TRBJ1-3; D: .; size: .; V: TRBV14; DNA: TGTGCCAGCAGCCCCCTGGACAGTAACTCTGGAAACACCATATATTTT; CDR3: CASSPLDSNSGNTIYF
J: TRBJ2-1; D: TRBD2; size: .; V: TRBV28; DNA: TGTGCCAGCAGTACAACCCTTAGCGGGAGAAGCAATGAGCAGTTCTTC; CDR3: CASSTTLSGRSNEQFF
J: TRBJ2-1; D: TRBD2; size: .; V: TRBV28; DNA: TGTGCCTGGGGGTCTAGCGGGAAGGTCAATGAGCAGTTCTTC; CDR3: CAWGSSGKVNEQFF
J: TRBJ1-4; D: TRBD1; size: .; V: TRBV19; DNA: TGTGCCAGTAGCCCCGGGACAGGTGTCGAAAAACTGTTTTTT; CDR3: CASSPGTGVEKLFF
J: TRBJ2-5; D: TRBD2; size: few; V: TRBV28; DNA: TGTGCCAGCAGCGGGACTAGCATTCTTGAGACCCAGTACTTC; CDR3: CASSGTSILETQYF
J: TRBJ2-1; D: TRBD2; size: .; V: TRBV5-1; DNA: TGCGCCAGCAGCTTGGACCTAGCGGGAGGGGCCCCCTACAATGAGCAGTTCTTC; CDR3: CASSLDLAGGAPYNEQFF
J: TRBJ1-6; D: .; size: once; V: TRBV7-6; DNA: TGTGCCAGCAGCCTCTCCGCGGGGGACGACTCACCCCTCCACTTT; CDR3: CASSLSAGDDSPLHF
J: TRBJ2-1; D: TRBD2; size: .; V: TRBV29-1; DNA: TGCAGCGTTCCTAGCGGCAACAATGAGCAGTTCTTC; CDR3: CSVPSGNNEQFF
J: TRBJ2-2; D: TRBD2; size: .; V: TRBV27; DNA: TGTGCCAGCAGTCCCGGACTAGCGGGTAACACCGGGGAGCTGTTTTTT; CDR3: CASSPGLAGNTGELFF
J: TRBJ2-1; D: TRBD2; size: .; V: TRBV30; DNA: TGTGCCTGGAGCGGGACTACTATTTTCGATGAGCAGTTCTTC; CDR3: CAWSGTTIFDEQFF
J: TRBJ2-4; D: TRBD2; size: .; V: TRBV15; DNA: TGTGCCACCAGAGACCTAGCGGGGTCCTTAGCCAAAAACATTCAGTACTTC; CDR3: CATRDLAGSLAKNIQYF
J: TRBJ2-1; D: .; size: .; V: TRBV19; DNA: TGTGCCAGTAGTCCCCCCGGCCGGGTCTCCTACAATGAGCAGTTCTTC; CDR3: CASSPPGRVSYNEQFF
J: TRBJ2-1; D: .; size: .; V: TRBV5-4; DNA: TGTGCCAGCAGCTTGGGGGCCCCCCCTGGTAGCTCCTACAATGAGCAGTTCTTC; CDR3: CASSLGAPPGSSYNEQFF
J: TRBJ2-2; D: .; size: .; V: TRBV19; DNA: TGTGCCAGTTATTCGCTCCCCGTCGGGGGACACACCGGGGAGCTGTTTTTT; CDR3: CASYSLPVGGHTGELFF
J: TRBJ2-7; D: .; size: .; V: TRBV9; DNA: TGTGCCAGCAGCGCTCGCGAGGGATTAAGGGACGAGCAGTACTTC; CDR3: CASSAREGLRDEQYF
J: TRBJ2-7; D: TRBD2; size: .; V: TRBV11-1; DNA: TGTGCCAGCAGAGTGGAGGCGGGAGGCCCATACGAGCAGTACTTC; CDR3: CASRVEAGGPYEQYF
J: TRBJ2-7; D: .; size: .; V: TRBV23-1; DNA: TGCGCCACCCGGGCCTACGAGCAGTACTTC; CDR3: CATRAYEQYF
J: TRBJ2-1; D: .; size: .; V: TRBV7-9; DNA: TGTGCCAGCAGCTTAGCGGGAGGTTACAATGAGCAGTTCTTC; CDR3: CASSLAGGYNEQFF
J: TRBJ2-2; D: TRBD1; size: .; V: TRBV2; DNA: TGTGCCAGCAGACGGGACAGGGGGCGTACCGGGGAGCTGTTTTTT; CDR3: CASRRDRGRTGELFF
J: TRBJ2-7; D: TRBD2; size: .; V: TRBV29-1; DNA: TGCAGCGTCATAGCGGGGGGATCCTACGAGCAGTACTTC; CDR3: CSVIAGGSYEQYF
J: TRBJ1-4; D: .; size: .; V: TRBV18; DNA: TGTGCCAGCTCACCAAAGCCGTCGGGGGTGGTAGAAAAACTGTTTTTT; CDR3: CASSPKPSGVVEKLFF
J: TRBJ2-3; D: TRBD2; size: .; V: TRBV13; DNA: TGTGCCAGCAGCTTATCTAGCGGTGCTAGCACAGATACGCAGTATTTT; CDR3: CASSLSSGASTDTQYF
J: TRBJ2-7; D: TRBD1; size: .; V: TRBV7-9; DNA: TGTGCCAGCAGCCCGGGGACAGGGGACTACGAGCAGTACTTC; CDR3: CASSPGTGDYEQYF
J: TRBJ1-2; D: .; size: .; V: TRBV2; DNA: TGTGCCGGGAAGCGGCAGTACAACTATGGCTACACCTTC; CDR3: CAGKRQYNYGYTF
J: TRBJ2-1; D: TRBD2; size: .; V: TRBV2; DNA: TGTGCCAGCACCCCCCGGGATGGACTAGCGGGACTCTACAATGAGCAGTTCTTC; CDR3: CASTPRDGLAGLYNEQFF
J: TRBJ2-7; D: .; size: .; V: TRBV9; DNA: TGTGCCAGCAGCCGATTAGACAGTGCCTACGAGCAGTACTTC; CDR3: CASSRLDSAYEQYF
J: TRBJ1-1; D: TRBD1; size: .; V: TRBV29-1; DNA: TGCAGCGTTAAGGACAGGGGGAGATACATCCCTGAAGCTTTCTTT; CDR3: CSVKDRGRYIPEAFF
J: TRBJ2-3; D: TRBD2; size: .; V: TRBV27; DNA: TGTGCCAGCAGTTTAGAGCCTAGCGGTGACACAGATACGCAGTATTTT; CDR3: CASSLEPSGDTDTQYF
J: TRBJ2-3; D: .; size: .; V: TRBV10-3; DNA: TGTGCCATCAGTGAGGCGAGCACAGATACGCAGTATTTT; CDR3: CAISEASTDTQYF
J: TRBJ2-5; D: .; size: .; V: TRBV25-1; DNA: TGTGCCAGCAGCGAAGAGGAGGAGGGCGCGACCGGGGAGACCCAGTACTTC; CDR3: CASSEEEEGATGETQYF
J: TRBJ2-5; D: TRBD2; size: once; V: TRBV7-2; DNA: TGTGCCAGCAGCTTAATGGGAGGAGGCGGGAGGGGACAAGAGACCCAGTACTTC; CDR3: CASSLMGGGGRGQETQYF